This T cell receptor beta chain stems from a study of T-cell reconstitution after alpha-beta-depleted transplantation in children. This clonotype has more than one count but fewer than ten. Unique molecular identifiers were incorporated into the prepared TCRbeta library. In TCRdb, the PCR reads were re-called with MiXCR into one record per CDR3 protein. The sample records 750,000 to 950,000 distinct CDR3 sequences, around 15% being singletons. Here the sequenced sample was PBMCs, mostly from graft donor cells, taken 360 days after TCRalphabeta/CD19-depleted stem cell transplant. The TCR originated in a male patient between 5 and 17 years old who had a stem cell transplant for acute lymphoblastic leukemia, so the T cells may come from the graft donor.

As DNA, the CDR3 is TGTGCCAGCAGCTTCTCTTATTCACCCTACGAGCAGTACTTC. It translates to CASSFSYSPYEQYF. V usage is TRBV7-9 and J usage is TRBJ2-7, with D unclear. V was pared by 3 bases and J by 2 bases, with 11 bases between. CDR3 length: 14 amino acids. The germline gives CDR1 SEHNR, CDR2 FQNEAQ (reference sequence).